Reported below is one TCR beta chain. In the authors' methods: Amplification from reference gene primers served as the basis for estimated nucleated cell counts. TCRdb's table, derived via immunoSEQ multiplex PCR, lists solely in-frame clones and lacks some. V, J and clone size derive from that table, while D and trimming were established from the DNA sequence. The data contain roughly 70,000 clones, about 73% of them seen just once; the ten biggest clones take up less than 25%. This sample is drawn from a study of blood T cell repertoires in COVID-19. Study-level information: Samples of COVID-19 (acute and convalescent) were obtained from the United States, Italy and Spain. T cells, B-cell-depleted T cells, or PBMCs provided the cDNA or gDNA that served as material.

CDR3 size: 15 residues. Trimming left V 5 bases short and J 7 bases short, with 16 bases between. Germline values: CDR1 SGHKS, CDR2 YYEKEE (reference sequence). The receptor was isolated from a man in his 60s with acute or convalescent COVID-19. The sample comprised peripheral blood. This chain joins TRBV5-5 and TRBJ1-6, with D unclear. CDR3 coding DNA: TGTGCCAGCAGTATCATTGTCGAGCACAATTCACCCCTCCACTTT. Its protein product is CASSIIVEHNSPLHF.